The present T cell receptor beta chain was sequenced within a study of shared clonotypes between healthy human individuals. For every subset, genomic DNA was evenly distributed across several immunoSEQ plates. Method: immunoSEQ multiplex PCR; TCRdb's copy keeps in-frame clones and lacks some. This sample yields about 610,000 clones, of which approximately 97% are seen a single time; approximately 0.057% belongs to the top ten. V was clipped by 0 bases and J by 0 bases, with 12 bases between them. CDR3 length equals 17 residues. CDR1 is LNHDA and CDR2 is SQIVND in the germline V gene (reference sequence).

The sequence derives from a woman between 25 and 40 years old in good health. V usage is TRBV19 and J usage is TRBJ1-5; no definite D call. Sequencing was performed on naive CD4+ T cells sorted from blood. Subset meaning: CD45RA+ positively selected. The DNA for the CDR3 is TGTGCCAGTAGTATAGAAGGGAACCGTTATAGCAATCAGCCCCAGCATTTT. This translates into CASSIEGNRYSNQPQHF.